This TCR beta chain derives from a study of T cells in Graves' hyperthyroidism and ophthalmopathy (dated by TCRdb to between 2017 and 2020). About the study as a whole: Peripheral blood samples were taken at initial diagnosis, before any treatment was given. TCR V-J signatures able to tell the groups apart were searched for in a discovery cohort of 90 to 100 patients, of whom about 40 had Graves' ophthalmopathy and about 55 had stable Graves' hyperthyroidism. An independent validation cohort of under 20 hyperthyroidism patients and 15 or so patients who later progressed to ophthalmopathy tested prospective prediction of ophthalmopathy. The 100 discovery patients were divided at random into training and test sets in a 7:3 ratio. The study also compared thyroid tissue and blood T-cell repertoires from 6 or 7 Graves' hyperthyroidism patients. After sampling, hyperthyroidism patients received methimazole starting at 30 mg daily, and ophthalmopathy patients received high-dose intravenous methylprednisolone. The paper describes TCR Vbeta CDR3 sequencing of 135 peripheral blood samples, made up of about 41 ophthalmopathy patients, roughly 80 hyperthyroidism patients and some 17 progressor patients. What the work shows at the level of the full study, not this receptor alone: A 13 V-J signature model separated ophthalmopathy from stable hyperthyroidism, with roughly 88% sensitivity and roughly 81% specificity in cross-validation and 80%/75% in testing. Most expanded thyroid clonotypes (frequency above 0.001) were also detected in blood, suggesting blood repertoires may reflect thyroid immune responses. No statistical method was used to set the sample size in advance, and investigators knew the group allocation. During validation, the model predicted progression to ophthalmopathy a median of around 7 months ahead of onset, with around 71% sensitivity and about 72% specificity.

This clonotype was counted a few times. Its cognate antigen has yet to be identified. Per-base quality was not reported, and no clone a single base away is much larger than it. The TCR beta CDR3 regions were amplified from RNA transcripts. The TCR CDR3 was subjected to a first round of RT-PCR using the HTBI primer set and the Qiagen OneStep RT-PCR kit. The libraries were constructed in a second round of multiplex PCR and then size-selected and purified. Libraries were sequenced paired-end with 100 bp reads on an Illumina HiSeq2000. As for the authors' bioinformatics: SOAPnuke was used to process the raw data, throwing out any read that contained adapters or uncalled bases, had a mean Phred below 15, or lacked an exact constant-primer or identifier match. COPE v1.2.5 was used to merge the high-quality paired reads, and each unique nucleotide sequence was defined as a clonotype. MiTCR v1.1 was used to align clonotypes to the IMGT TRBV, TRBD and TRBJ reference segments. The analysis was restricted to V-J combinations with a frequency above 0.0001, which together covered about 99% of the repertoires. The TCS score was defined as F50 (clonal expansion) divided by E x V (chaos), with BLOSUM62-based TCRdist calculated between CDR3 peptides within each V-J. Welch's t-statistics and random forest reduced roughly 500 V-J features to roughly 13, which were used in a naive Bayes classifier (R e1071). Starting from the raw public reads, TCRdb applied fastp trimming at Q25, assembled clones with MiXCR and retained in-frame beta chains. Entries that share a CDR3 protein sequence are merged under the most common genes and DNA. TCRdb's processing, not the study's, gives the V and J calls here. In this sample the table shows 350,000 to 400,000 distinct CDR3 sequences, about 16% of which occur a single time. Of the sample, less than 35% falls within the top ten clones.

Via the germline V gene, CDR1 is SQVTM and CDR2 ANQGSEA. The CDR3 covers 16 residues, taking in both the cysteine and the phenylalanine. The only DNA kept is the CDR3, 48 bases in frame from the first base. Trimming at the junction amounts to 3 bases on V and 5 bases on J, and the germline ends lie 22 bases apart. Stable Graves' hyperthyroidism was defined as no progression to ophthalmopathy during 18 months of follow-up. The hyperthyroidism patients were between 18 and 65 years old and newly diagnosed, with a disease duration of less than 2 months. Any patient with an uncontrolled infection, another autoimmune disease, pregnancy or lactation was excluded. Diagnoses were based on clinical symptoms, serum thyroxine and TRAb, thyroid ultrasound and orbital computed tomography. PBMCs were separated from 7.5 to 10 ml of fresh peripheral blood using Ficoll-Paque density gradient centrifugation. Total RNA was extracted using Trizol reagent, and RNA quality was assessed on an Agilent 2100 Bioanalyzer.

This sequence originates from a woman aged 30 to 39 with Graves' hyperthyroidism. Recombination joined TRBV29-1 with TRBJ1-1, and possibly TRBD1, on 5 matching bases. Sequencing was performed on blood. DNA sequence: TGCAGCGTTGATGTAAAGAGCAGGGTTCGGCGGACTGAAGCTTTCTTT. Its protein product is CSVDVKSRVRRTEAFF.